This record covers a single T cell receptor beta chain. The antigen it binds to is not known. A read error may be the cause here, since a much bigger clone is one base away. The sample holds other DNA sequences that translate to the same CDR3. There are 12 amino acids in the CDR3, from cysteine to phenylalanine inclusive. Only the CDR3 DNA is retained, 36 bases long and in frame from the first base. CDR1 and CDR2 were assigned from the germline V gene as KGHSH and LQKENI. V gives up 2 bases and J gives up 3 bases, and the segment between their germline ends measures 5 bases. TCR CDR3 regions were amplified from genomic DNA by multiplex PCR using the deep immunoSEQ assay. Extracted genomic DNA from each cell subset was spread evenly across all wells of several immunoSEQ 96-well plates, with each plate serving as a replicate. For unsorted PBMC, each replicate PCR was loaded with approximately 300 ng genomic DNA, equivalent to about 30,000 T cell genomes. Unsorted PBMC genomic DNA was sequenced across ten immunoSEQ deep assay plates. Purified libraries were measured with a Qubit 3.0 fluorometer, size-checked on a Bioanalyzer 2100, and measured again with the KAPA Library Quantification kit. Each immunoSEQ 96-well plate was sequenced on its own single-read 150-cycle Illumina NextSeq 550 flow cell. The authors' pipeline ran thus. Because the immunoSEQ output included only junctional sequences and no quality scores, the filtering could not be the same as the filtering used for full-length reads. To assign V/J genes and CDR3, sequences were annotated against IMGT germline references using PyIR, a Python wrapper for IgBLAST v1.9. Reads were removed for weak V/J assignments (E-value above 1e-6), missing CDR3, stop codons, out-of-frame junctions, or ambiguous translated residues. V3J clonotypes were defined as sequences sharing the same inferred V gene, J gene, and CDR3 amino acid sequence. To compute the percentage overlap between repertoires, the number of shared unique clonotypes was divided by the size of the smaller repertoire. Three approaches were used to assess repertoire richness: RTK rarefaction, the Chao1 estimator, and Recon v2.1 estimates of unobserved clonotypes. TCRdb limited this immuneACCESS table to in-frame rearrangements with V and J called. A share of clones is missing; checked studies link under half to unresolved V genes, and the rest is unexplained. That table furnishes V, J and clone size, whereas the DNA furnished D and trimming. This sample holds 450,000 to 500,000 clones; about 85% were observed only once. The biggest ten clones account for 12% of the sample.

Healthy HIV-negative adults with no recently reported acute infections or vaccinations were included as donors. Every donor was a Caucasian adult living in Nashville, Tennessee, USA. For unsorted samples, tens of millions of PBMCs were counted and genomic DNA was extracted with the QIAamp DNA Blood Mini kit. After blood collection by leukapheresis, PBMCs were isolated using Ficoll-Histopaque density gradient centrifugation and then cryopreserved in the vapor phase of liquid nitrogen. The sample is drawn from a study of shared clonotypes between healthy human individuals (dated by TCRdb to about 2020). Regarding the research as a whole: Two women and a few men aged 18 to 49 years were included in the cohort. The study deeply sequenced blood TCR repertoires of about five healthy adults to estimate repertoire size and the extent of clonotype sharing between individuals. Per donor, leukapheresis produced somewhere between about 0.9 and 9.5 billion PBMCs. Different laboratories and diverse techniques were used to prepare libraries and sequence TCR repertoires, to increase sequencing depth and limit assay-specific biases. General conclusions and limits of the study: Pairwise subsampling indicated that sequencing depth was expected to affect the degree of clonotype sharing among donors. The small number of donors limited the genetic and exposure-history diversity represented. Sampling was restricted to blood, and TCR repertoires in tissue are likely to differ from TCR repertoires in blood.

Recombination linked TRBV18 to TRBJ2-7; no D gene can be assigned with confidence. The clonotype comes from a woman aged 40 to 50 in good health. Some clones in this sample may be carry-over from other donors' samples. Sequencing was performed on PBMCs. The CDR3 amino acid sequence is: CASSPGGYEQYF. Read as DNA, the sequence is TGTGCCAGCTCACCAGGTGGCTACGAGCAGTACTTC.